Shown below are 18 T cell receptor beta chains from a single sample sequenced in a study of cytomegalovirus exposure and HLA in healthy donors. The PCR ran on 60 Vbeta and 13 Jbeta primers. Data came from immunoSEQ multiplex PCR; TCRdb stores just in-frame clones and leaves some out. The table records about 120,000 clones, roughly three fifths of them present only once. Source material: PBMCs. Source of these receptors: a woman between 40 and 55 years old in good health and CMV-seropositive.

V and J are TRBV9 and TRBJ1-1; weak D call: TRBD1 (5 bases). The germline gives CDR1 SGDLS, CDR2 YYNGEE. The V and J ends lost 4 bases and 2 bases respectively, with 9 bases between them. The CDR3 is 13 amino acids. The CDR3 region is CASSHDRNTEAFF. Here the CDR3 DNA reads TGTGCCAGCAGCCACGACAGAAACACTGAAGCTTTCTTT.

This clone was recorded a few times. The chain joins TRBV19 to TRBJ1-1, with a tentative D call TRBD1 (6 bases). The ends were cut back, 1 base at V and 3 bases at J, with 12 bases in the middle. This CDR3 is 15 amino acids long. Germline V gives CDR1 LNHDA, CDR2 SQIVND (reference sequence). The CDR3 nucleotides read TGTGCCAGTAGTATAGTGGGGGCATGGGACACTGAAGCTTTCTTT. Encoded protein: CASSIVGAWDTEAFF.

V is TRBV5-6 and J is TRBJ1-2; tentatively, D is TRBD1 (5 bases). Trimming took off 5 bases at V and 0 bases at J, with 11 bases between the two ends. Germline V gene data show CDR1 as SGHDT and CDR2 as YYEEEE. The CDR3 consists of 14 residues. The CDR3 region has the DNA TGTGCCAGCAGGGGGCGGGGGGCTAACTATGGCTACACCTTC. Protein product: CASRGRGANYGYTF.

The chain carries TRBV27 and TRBJ2-3; tentatively, D is TRBD1 (6 bases). V shed 3 bases and J shed 3 bases, with 16 bases lying between them. The CDR3 length is 16 residues. Per the germline V gene, CDR1 is MNHEY and CDR2 is SMNVEV (reference sequence). The CDR3 DNA is TGTGCCAGCAGTTTTCAGGGGATTCGGGCTACAGATACGCAGTATTTT. Protein sequence: CASSFQGIRATDTQYF.

This rearrangement joins TRBV27 to TRBJ2-7; D perhaps matches TRBD2 (6 bases). Deletions cut 3 bases from V and 2 bases from J, with 11 bases between. Germline CDR1 is MNHEY and CDR2 is SMNVEV (reference sequence). The CDR3 consists of 14 residues. In DNA form, the CDR3 reads TGTGCCAGCAGTTTCGGGACTCCTACCTACGAGCAGTACTTC. Its translation: CASSFGTPTYEQYF.

About this clone: One end of the junction fails to match germline, which may point to a read error. The V call is TRBV7-2, the J call TRBJ2-1; 8 bases agree with TRBD2. Germline V gene sequence: CDR1 SGHTA, CDR2 FQGNSA. CDR3 length: 17 amino acids. The CDR3 reads CASSLSYSGTSNNEQFF. Written as DNA, the CDR3 is TGTGCCAGCAGCTTAAGTTATAGCGGGACCTCCAACAATGAGCAGTTCTTC.

This clone was counted between two and nine times. V gene TRBV30 combines with J gene TRBJ2-1, with 7 positions matching TRBD2. The V gene's germline CDR1 is GTSNPN and CDR2 SVGIG (reference sequence). CDR3 length equals 14 residues. V lost 8 bases and J lost 3; bases outside the gene matches: 10. The chain's CDR3 is CALRAGASYNEQFF. DNA for the CDR3: TGTGCCCTAAGGGCGGGAGCCAGCTACAATGAGCAGTTCTTC.

The rearrangement links TRBV21-1 to TRBJ1-2. TRBV21-1 is marked as a pseudogene. The CDR3 contains 20 residues. The CDR3 bases are TGTGCCAGCATTTTTCACCGGGGGTTCCAGTTGGAGGGCTTCTTTTATGGCTACACCTTC. This encodes CASIFHRGFQLEGFFYGYTF.

The rearrangement uses TRBV18 and TRBJ2-2; 12 bases are shared with TRBD1. Looked up from germline, CDR1 is KGHSH and CDR2 is LQKENI. This CDR3 spans 16 amino acids. V was pared by 3 bases and J by 7 bases, with 6 bases of the junction left unmatched. CDR3 in amino acids: CASSPPGTGGLGELFF. The DNA of the CDR3 is TGTGCCAGCTCACCTCCCGGGACAGGGGGCCTCGGGGAGCTGTTTTTT.

DNA of the CDR3: TGTGCCAGAAGCTTGGTCGTTCGGGACAGGGGGTTCTCGGTCACTGAAGCTTTCTTT. Translation gives CARSLVVRDRGFSVTEAFF. The gene calls are TRBV5-3 and TRBJ1-1; the match to TRBD1 covers 11 bases. TRBV5-3 is an ORF, with its function uncertain. The length of the CDR3 is 19 residues. The V segment lost 0 bases and the J segment 4 bases; nucleotides outside the gene matches: 14.

CDR3 in DNA: TGTGCCAGTAGTATAGAGGGGAGGCCCGACCATAACTATGGCTACACCTTC. This translates into CASSIEGRPDHNYGYTF. The V gene is TRBV19, the J gene TRBJ1-2; D is unresolved. Germline V gives CDR1 LNHDA, CDR2 SQIVND (reference sequence). Trimming pared 0 bases from V and 1 base from J, leaving 15 bases between. This CDR3 is built from 17 residues.

The V gene is TRBV29-1, the J gene TRBJ2-7, with D possibly TRBD1 on 6 matching bases. The V end lost 7 bases, the J end lost 3 bases, and 13 bases lay between the germline ends. The CDR3 covers 12 residues. Germline lookup yields CDR1 SQVTM and CDR2 ANQGSEA. CDR3 residues: CSARDNYYEQYF. The CDR3 coding sequence is TGCAGCGCAAGGGACAACTACTACGAGCAGTACTTC.

V is TRBV11-3 and J is TRBJ2-5, with D maybe TRBD2 (5 bases). V gave up 3 bases and J gave up 2 bases, with 7 bases separating them. CDR1 and CDR2 from the germline V gene are SGHNT and YENEEA. The CDR3 contains 13 residues. The CDR3 is CASSLRGQETQYF. The DNA for the CDR3 is TGTGCCAGCAGCTTGAGAGGGCAAGAGACCCAGTACTTC.

The J gene is TRBJ2-1, the V gene TRBV29-1; the match to TRBD2 covers 13 bases. The CDR3 contains 18 residues. The trim removed 0 bases at V and 0 bases at J, leaving 5 bases unmatched. Germline CDR1 SQVTM, CDR2 ANQGSEA. The CDR3 sequence is CSVEDGGLAGNSYNEQFF. The CDR3 bases are TGCAGCGTTGAAGATGGGGGACTAGCGGGAAACTCCTACAATGAGCAGTTCTTC.

V is TRBV19 and J is TRBJ1-1; possibly TRBD1 for D (5 bases). Germline values: CDR1 LNHDA, CDR2 SQIVND (reference sequence). There are 14 residues in the CDR3. V was trimmed by 2 bases and J by 5 bases, leaving 12 bases between them. CDR3 bases: TGTGCCAGTAGTATATCAAGGGGTTATACTGAAGCTTTCTTT. Translation gives CASSISRGYTEAFF.

This sequence joins TRBV30 and TRBJ1-5, with 7 bases identical to TRBD1. Germline CDR1 is GTSNPN and CDR2 is SVGIG (reference sequence). The CDR3 totals 13 residues. V was clipped by 5 bases and J by 7 bases; unmatched bases: 8. In nucleotides, the CDR3 is TGTGCCTGGGGGAACAGGGGATACCAGCCCCAGCATTTT. This gives the protein CAWGNRGYQPQHF.

The rearrangement joins TRBV6-7 to TRBJ2-7; 9 nucleotides align to TRBD2. TRBV6-7 carries the ORF label, with uncertain function. V trimming: 4 bases; J trimming: 0 bases; junction bases outside the gene matches: 13. This CDR3 is built from 18 residues. CDR3 region: CASSCLAGVECSSYEQYF. The CDR3 DNA sequence: TGTGCCAGCAGTTGTTTAGCGGGAGTTGAATGCTCCTCCTACGAGCAGTACTTC.

This clone was seen a handful of times. The chain employs TRBV5-1 and TRBJ2-3; 10 nucleotides agree with TRBD1. Trimming took 2 bases from V and 2 from J; bases not matched to a gene: 14. Germline CDR1 reads SGHRS; CDR2 reads YFSETQ. The length of the CDR3 is 19 residues. CDR3 region: CASSLGTGAVGAHTDTQYF. As DNA, the CDR3 is TGCGCCAGCAGCTTAGGGACAGGGGCCGTCGGGGCACACACAGATACGCAGTATTTT.